The present T cell receptor (beta chain) was sequenced within a study of blood T cell repertoires in COVID-19. In germline, CDR1 is SGHTA, CDR2 FQGNSA. The germline V and J ends were trimmed by 5 bases and 4 bases, with 12 bases remaining between them. This CDR3 has 14 residues. In the original workflow: Using reference gene primer amplification, nucleated cell counts were estimated. Data came from immunoSEQ multiplex PCR; TCRdb stores just in-frame clones and leaves some out. For V, J and clone size, that table is used; D and trimming come from the DNA. Among approximately 140,000 clones listed, 65% to 85% were seen once.

This receptor was obtained from a man aged 55 to 70 with active or convalescent COVID-19. Specimen: peripheral blood. This chain links TRBV7-2 with TRBJ2-1, with a tentative D call TRBD2 (6 bases). CDR3 amino acids: CASSLTSPYNEQFF. For the CDR3, the DNA is TGTGCCAGCAGCCTAACTAGCCCATACAATGAGCAGTTCTTC.